This entry is about one T cell receptor (beta chain). This entry comes from a study of shared clonotypes between healthy human individuals. Losses at the gene ends were 5 bases for V and 10 bases for J; bases not matched to a gene: 11. Germline CDR1 is SGHRS and CDR2 is YFSETQ. There are 14 residues in the CDR3. Running of the assay took place at deep level. Some clones are missing from TCRdb's copy, which holds only in-frame ones; the method was immunoSEQ multiplex PCR. The sample holds roughly 1,500,000 clones, 98% seen once. The V call is TRBV5-1, the J call TRBJ2-1; 8 nucleotides align to TRBD2. The sequence derives from a young man in good health. Sequenced: naive CD4+ T cells sorted from blood. The subset was: CD45RA+ positively selected. This CDR3 reads CASRGSGTTGEQFF. In nucleotides, the CDR3 is TGCGCCAGCAGGGGTAGCGGGACCACGGGGGAGCAGTTCTTC.